These 29 T cell receptor beta chains were sequenced from one sample in a study of graft-versus-host responses after intestinal transplantation. No antigen is known for these receptors. Profiling relied on immunoSEQ multiplex PCR, and the TCRdb table lists in-frame clones only, not all of them. The repertoire consists of about 70,000 clones, with 85% to 90% occurring once and the leading ten covering 3.5% to 5%. Sequenced here: unstimulated CD8+ T cells sorted from spleen or lymph node cells, sampled before transplant. The receptors were gathered from a human donor who was the organ donor for an intestinal transplant.

The J gene is TRBJ2-2, the V gene TRBV25-1; D might be TRBD2 (6 bases). The V end was cut by 1 base, the J end by 6 bases, with 12 bases between. Germline loops: CDR1 MGHDK, CDR2 SYGVNS. This CDR3 region has 15 residues. CDR3 amino acids: CASSESEWEAGELFF. CDR3 DNA: TGTGCCAGCAGTGAATCCGAATGGGAGGCCGGGGAGCTGTTTTTT.

DNA for the CDR3: TGTGCCAGCAGCCGTAAACTACAGGGTAGCACTGAAGCTTTCTTT. This codes for CASSRKLQGSTEAFF. The rearrangement joins TRBV11-2 to TRBJ1-1; D possibly corresponds to TRBD1 (6 bases). CDR3 length: 15 residues. Trimming cost V 5 bases and J 4 bases, with 17 bases left between them. Germline V CDR1 and CDR2: SGHAT, FQNNGV.

The chain combines TRBV27 with TRBJ1-5; D perhaps matches TRBD1 (6 bases). The CDR3 runs 16 residues. CDR1 is MNHEY and CDR2 is SMNVEV in the germline V gene (reference sequence). V was pared by 8 bases and J by 0 bases, with 17 bases between. In nucleotides, the CDR3 is TGTGCCAGCGCTCGGCAGGGGTGGAATAGCAATCAGCCCCAGCATTTT. It yields the protein CASARQGWNSNQPQHF.

The J gene is TRBJ2-3, the V gene TRBV27; 7 nucleotides match TRBD1. The J segment lost 8 bases and the V segment lost 2 bases, leaving 4 bases of the junction unmatched. Germline V gene data show CDR1 as MNHEY and CDR2 as SMNVEV (reference sequence). The CDR3 has 13 amino acids. The CDR3 nucleotides are TGTGCCAGCAGTTTACCAGGGGGTAGTACGCAGTATTTT. It encodes CASSLPGGSTQYF.

The rearrangement uses TRBV30 and TRBJ2-2; the D is unclear. V lost 4 bases, J lost 7 bases, and 10 bases lay in between. This CDR3 has 12 residues. CDR1 is GTSNPN and CDR2 is SVGIG in the germline V gene (reference sequence). CDR3 in amino acids: CAWNFVGGELFF. The CDR3 nucleotides are TGTGCCTGGAACTTCGTCGGCGGGGAGCTGTTTTTT.

The chain carries TRBV27 and TRBJ2-1; 11 bases align to TRBD2. The CDR3 spans 15 residues. From germline, CDR1 is MNHEY and CDR2 SMNVEV (reference sequence). Trimming at V came to 1 base and at J to 7 bases, leaving 3 bases not matched to a gene. The CDR3 DNA reads as TGTGCCAGCAGTTTATTGACTAGCGGGGTTAATGAGCAGTTCTTC. This sequence encodes CASSLLTSGVNEQFF.

Concerning this clone: Likely a read error: the CDR3 ends without its conserved phenylalanine or tryptophan. No DNA is shown, since the ends of the CDR3 on it are uncertain; the CDR3 is the one TCRdb lists. V gene TRBV10-2 combines with J gene TRBJ1-4; the table's D call TRBD1 went unverified against the DNA. The CDR3 numbers 10 amino acids, ends counted. Germline-derived CDR1 and CDR2 are WSHSY and SAAADI. The CDR3 protein is CARYRLRTIV.

The chain employs TRBV4-3 and TRBJ1-6, with a possible D match to TRBD1 (5 bases). CDR1 and CDR2 from the germline V gene are LGHNA and YSLEER. The CDR3 loop spans 16 amino acids. V was clipped by 1 base and J by 4 bases, with 11 bases between them. The CDR3 region is CASSQGGGRYNSPLHF. CDR3 bases: TGCGCCAGCAGCCAAGGGGGGGGACGGTATAATTCACCCCTCCACTTT.

The genes are TRBV2 and TRBJ2-7; a weak D match, TRBD2 (6 bases). Germline CDR1 and CDR2: SNHLY and FYNNEI. This CDR3 region has 15 residues. V was trimmed by 6 bases and J by 1 base, leaving 16 bases between them. Here the CDR3 reads CASSELGTQSYEQYV. Written as DNA, the CDR3 is TGTGCCAGCAGCGAACTGGGGACTCAATCCTACGAGCAGTACGTC.

The V gene is TRBV13, the J gene TRBJ1-3; 8 bases fit TRBD1. The CDR3 runs to 16 residues. The trim removed 5 bases at V and 0 bases at J, leaving 6 bases unmatched. In germline, CDR1 is PRHDT, CDR2 FYEKMQ (reference sequence). The CDR3 bases are TGTGCCAGCAGCCCGCGAACAGGGGGCTCTGGAAACACCATATATTTT. This encodes CASSPRTGGSGNTIYF.

The rearrangement links TRBV6-6 to TRBJ2-5, with 7 bases identical to TRBD1. CDR1 and CDR2 from the germline V gene are MNHNY and SVGAGI (reference sequence). With 8 bases clipped from V and 1 base from J, the junction kept 4 bases outside the gene matches. The length of the CDR3 is 13 residues. DNA for the CDR3: TGTGCCAGCGTGGGACAGACCCAAGAGACCCAGTACTTC. Its translation is CASVGQTQETQYF.

The chain joins TRBV4-1 to TRBJ1-5, with D possibly TRBD1 on 6 matching bases. Trimming pared 1 base from V and 4 bases from J, leaving 20 bases between. CDR1 is MGHRA, CDR2 YSYEKL, per germline. This CDR3 comprises 18 residues. DNA for the CDR3: TGCGCCAGCAGCCAAGGATTCTACGTCCTAAGGGGGAATCAGCCCCAGCATTTT. Residues: CASSQGFYVLRGNQPQHF.

This chain links TRBV6-5 with TRBJ1-5; the D gene is possibly TRBD1 (6 bases). V was trimmed by 4 bases and J by 6 bases, leaving 13 bases between them. This CDR3 contains 14 residues. CDR1 is MNHEY and CDR2 is SVGAGI in the germline V gene. CDR3 sequence reads: CASSSRQVRQPQHF. The CDR3 DNA reads TGTGCCAGCAGTTCCCGACAGGTTCGTCAGCCCCAGCATTTT.

The CDR3 DNA reads as TGTGCCAGCAGTGAAGGGCTAGCGGGGCCCTCCTACGAGCAGTACGTC. This gives the protein CASSEGLAGPSYEQYV. The gene calls are TRBV6-1 and TRBJ2-7, with TRBD2 matching over 9 bases. This CDR3 spans 16 amino acids. The germline V gene encodes CDR1 MNHNS and CDR2 SASEGT. V dropped 1 base and J dropped 0; count of bases not matched to a gene: 4.

J is TRBJ2-3 and V is TRBV5-1; TRBD2 aligns across 14 bases. CDR3 size: 16 residues. Germline CDR1 reads SGHRS; CDR2 reads YFSETQ. V gave up 4 bases and J gave up 4 bases; unmatched junction bases: 5. The CDR3 protein is CASSQGLAGAADTQYF. The DNA of the CDR3 is TGCGCCAGCAGCCAGGGACTAGCGGGGGCGGCAGATACGCAGTATTTT.

The chain employs TRBV2 and TRBJ2-5; no definite D call. CDR1 and CDR2 from the germline V gene are SNHLY and FYNNEI. V was shortened by 8 bases and J by 0 bases, with 7 bases between the two germline ends. This CDR3 is built from 12 residues. CDR3: CASVGYQETQYF. CDR3 nucleotide sequence: TGTGCCAGCGTCGGGTACCAAGAGACCCAGTACTTC. Drawing the rest from reference TRBV2 and TRBJ2-5, the complete variable domain is EPEVTQTPSHQVTQMGQEVILRCVPISNHLYFYWYRQILGQKVEFLVSFYNNEISEKSEIFDDQFSVERPDGSNFTLKIRSTKLEDSAMYFCASVGYQETQYFGPGTRLLVL.

The chain is built from TRBV6-5 and TRBJ2-5; the match to TRBD2 covers 10 bases. The CDR3 consists of 15 residues. Germline V gene data show CDR1 as MNHEY and CDR2 as SVGAGI. V was pared by 6 bases and J by 1 base, with 5 bases of the junction left unmatched. CDR3 protein: CASSRLAGSQETQYF. The CDR3 bases are TGTGCCAGCAGCCGACTAGCGGGCAGCCAAGAGACCCAGTACTTC.

The chain carries TRBV28 and TRBJ2-5; 10 bases are shared with TRBD1. V shed 1 base, J shed 5 bases, and the junction held 7 bases outside the gene matches. This CDR3 spans 16 amino acids. Germline CDR1 and CDR2: MDHEN and SYDVKM. CDR3 in amino acids: CASSLFLTGGTETQYF. The CDR3, as DNA: TGTGCCAGCAGTTTATTCCTGACAGGGGGCACGGAGACCCAGTACTTC.

In its sample, this clone was seen a few times. The chain recombines TRBV28 with TRBJ2-2; D gene ambiguous. V lost 5 bases to trimming and J lost 1 base, with 8 bases between them. Germline loops: CDR1 MDHEN, CDR2 SYDVKM. This CDR3 spans 14 amino acids. The CDR3 DNA reads as TGTGCCAGCAGTGGCCTTCTGAACACCGGGGAGCTGTTTTTT. This codes for CASSGLLNTGELFF.

About this clone itself: The sample holds other DNA sequences that translate to the same CDR3. The CDR3 nucleotides are TGTGCCAGCCTGCCCGGGGGGTTCCTCCACGAGCAGTACGTC. Its protein product is CASLPGGFLHEQYV. The chain employs TRBV4-2 and TRBJ2-7, with TRBD2 matching 7 bases. The CDR3 covers 14 residues. Germline CDR1 LGHNA, CDR2 YNFKEQ. V shed 8 bases, J shed 5 bases, and the junction held 12 bases outside the gene matches.

J is TRBJ2-7 and V is TRBV19, with D maybe TRBD1 (6 bases). V was pared by 11 bases and J by 0 bases, with 23 bases between. CDR1 and CDR2 from the germline V gene are LNHDA and SQIVND (reference sequence). The CDR3 loop spans 16 amino acids. CDR3: CAPPLGHLLSSYEQYV. In nucleotides, the CDR3 is TGTGCCCCTCCGTTGGGACACCTCTTGAGCTCCTACGAGCAGTACGTC.

The chain's CDR3 is CASSMEYGYTF. For the CDR3, the DNA is TGTGCCAGTAGTATGGAGTATGGCTACACCTTC. The chain links TRBV19 to TRBJ1-2, with D hard to call. Trimming removed 3 bases at V and 5 bases at J, with 4 bases between. This CDR3 spans 11 amino acids. Germline assignment: CDR1 LNHDA and CDR2 SQIVND (reference sequence).

V is TRBV7-8 and J is TRBJ1-3, with D tentatively TRBD1 (6 bases). Germline V CDR1 and CDR2: SGHVS, FQNEAQ. The V end lost 3 bases, the J end lost 0 bases, and 12 bases lay between the germline ends. The CDR3 contains 16 residues. The CDR3 nucleotides read TGTGCCAGCAGCTTGGACAGTATTCACTCTGGAAACACCATATATTTT. It yields the protein CASSLDSIHSGNTIYF.

The rearrangement links TRBV4-3 to TRBJ1-4; tentatively, D is TRBD1 (6 bases). The CDR3 contains 13 residues. V was shortened by 1 base and J by 12 bases, with 12 bases between the two germline ends. Germline V gives CDR1 LGHNA, CDR2 YSLEER. The CDR3 sequence: CASSQAPGGQLFF. The CDR3 DNA sequence: TGCGCCAGCAGCCAAGCCCCCGGGGGGCAACTGTTTTTT.

The chain links TRBV7-9 to TRBJ2-7, with 8 bases aligning to TRBD2. Germline CDR1 SEHNR, CDR2 FQNEAQ (reference sequence). V shed 5 bases and J 9 bases; nucleotides not matched to a gene: 12. The CDR3 contains 14 residues. CDR3 coding DNA: TGTGCCAGCAGCCTATTGGGGCGGGGGGAGCGGCAGTACGTC. Amino acid sequence: CASSLLGRGERQYV.

The V call is TRBV11-2, the J call TRBJ1-1; TRBD1 matches at 8 bases. CDR1 is SGHAT, CDR2 FQNNGV, per germline. The CDR3 is 13 residues long. V shed 5 bases, J shed 4 bases, and the junction held 3 bases outside the gene matches. In nucleotides, the CDR3 is TGTGCCAGCAGCCAAACAGGGGGCACTGAAGCTTTCTTT. Amino acids: CASSQTGGTEAFF.

The chain joins TRBV11-1 to TRBJ1-1; D is possibly TRBD1 (5 bases). Germline V lookup: CDR1 SGHAT, CDR2 FQDESV (reference sequence). The CDR3 contains 13 residues. Trimming shortened V by 3 bases and J by 1 base, and 6 bases separated the two germline ends. CDR3 sequence: CASSLTENTEAFF. CDR3 DNA: TGTGCCAGCAGCTTGACAGAGAACACTGAAGCTTTCTTT.

This chain uses TRBV4-1 with TRBJ2-3; a weak D match, TRBD1 (5 bases). This CDR3 comprises 17 residues. Germline V gene sequence: CDR1 MGHRA, CDR2 YSYEKL. The germline V and J ends were trimmed by 1 base and 0 bases, with 14 bases remaining between them. Here the CDR3 DNA reads TGCGCCAGCAGCCAAGGGGTAGGGGCAATTAGCACAGATACGCAGTATTTT. Protein: CASSQGVGAISTDTQYF.

The V call is TRBV7-9, the J call TRBJ1-2, with D possibly being TRBD1 (6 bases). The germline CDR1 and CDR2 sequences are SEHNR and FQNEAQ (reference sequence). The CDR3 totals 12 residues. V lost 5 bases and J lost 4, with 8 bases in between. The CDR3 reads CASSVRGYGYTF. In DNA form, the CDR3 reads TGTGCCAGCAGCGTCAGGGGCTATGGCTACACCTTC.